The 15 T cell receptor beta chains below were found in one sample sequenced in a study of CD8 T cells in ankylosing spondylitis. TCRdb passed the 5' RACE reads through MiXCR, listing each CDR3 protein once. The sample records about 140,000 distinct CDR3 sequences, 7% to 10% being singletons. The sequenced material came from synovial fluid, either unsorted or a sorted T cell fraction (not recorded which). Receptor source: a male donor with ankylosing spondylitis.

This clonotype has a handful of counts. The J gene is TRBJ1-2, the V gene TRBV20-1; the D gene is possibly TRBD1 (6 bases). Trimming removed 3 bases from V and 2 bases from J, with 16 bases in between. The germline V gene encodes CDR1 DFQATT and CDR2 SNEGSKA (reference sequence). The CDR3 has 15 residues. As DNA, the CDR3 is TGCAGTGCTAGGAATAGGGGGACCTCCAACTATGGCTACACCTTC. This translates into CSARNRGTSNYGYTF.

The chain is built from TRBV28 and TRBJ2-7; 7 bases map to TRBD1. There are 13 residues in the CDR3. The germline gives CDR1 MDHEN, CDR2 SYDVKM. With V trimmed by 6 bases and J by 3 bases, 5 bases remained unmatched. This CDR3 is CASSIGTVYEQYF. The DNA of the CDR3 is TGTGCCAGCAGCATCGGGACAGTCTACGAGCAGTACTTC.

This clonotype came up many times. This rearrangement joins TRBV7-9 to TRBJ2-7; D is undetermined. The CDR3 covers 13 residues. Trimming took off 4 bases at V and 6 bases at J, with 13 bases between the two ends. Per the germline V gene, CDR1 is SEHNR and CDR2 is FQNEAQ (reference sequence). The CDR3 region has the DNA TGTGCCAGCAGCTCATCCGGAGTAGGCGAGCAGTACTTC. This gives the protein CASSSSGVGEQYF.

This clonotype came up many times. The chain is built from TRBV20-1 and TRBJ2-7; no clear D gene. Germline CDR1 and CDR2: DFQATT and SNEGSKA (reference sequence). Trimming stripped 5 bases from V and 2 bases from J, with 13 bases between. CDR3 length equals 13 residues. CDR3 loop: CSAVTPGTYEQYF. The CDR3 region has the DNA TGCAGTGCTGTTACCCCGGGCACCTACGAGCAGTACTTC.

The chain has TRBV4-3 and TRBJ1-2, with 7 positions matching TRBD1. The CDR3 spans 15 residues. Germline V gene data show CDR1 as LGHNA and CDR2 as YSLEER. Trimming cost V 1 base and J 0 bases; bases outside gene matches: 2. Written as DNA, the CDR3 is TGCGCCAGCAGCCAAGCGGGACAGCCTAACTATGGCTACACCTTC. Protein product: CASSQAGQPNYGYTF.

This clonotype was seen at least ten times. The chain has TRBV7-2 and TRBJ1-1; D might be TRBD1 (5 bases). This CDR3 has 15 residues. V lost 2 bases and J 3 bases, leaving 13 bases between the germline ends. The V gene's germline CDR1 is SGHTA and CDR2 FQGNSA. The chain's CDR3 is CASSLIAGTYTEAFF. In DNA form, the CDR3 reads TGTGCCAGCAGCTTAATAGCAGGGACTTACACTGAAGCTTTCTTT.

This clonotype was observed many times. The chain recombines TRBV11-2 with TRBJ1-5; 7 bases are a match to TRBD1. Trimming took 1 base from V and 6 from J; bases not matched to a gene: 15. Germline values: CDR1 SGHAT, CDR2 FQNNGV. The CDR3 loop spans 18 amino acids. The CDR3 spells CASSLVGRTGVLGQPQHF. DNA for the CDR3: TGTGCCAGCAGCTTAGTCGGGCGTACAGGGGTGCTTGGTCAGCCCCAGCATTTT.

This clonotype was detected many times. The chain combines TRBV7-6 with TRBJ1-1, with TRBD1 as a possible D gene (5 bases). This CDR3 is built from 14 residues. The ends were cut back, 1 base at V and 1 base at J, with 7 bases in the middle. CDR1 and CDR2 from the germline V gene are SGHVS and FNYEAQ. The CDR3 loop is CASSLGGRNTEAFF. The CDR3 nucleotides are TGTGCCAGCAGCTTAGGGGGGAGGAACACTGAAGCTTTCTTT.

This clonotype was seen ten or more times. The chain couples TRBV3-1 to TRBJ2-5, with TRBD1 matching over 7 bases. The CDR3 consists of 15 residues. CDR1 LGHDT and CDR2 YNNKEL come from the germline V gene (reference sequence). V was clipped by 4 bases and J by 0 bases; unmatched bases: 5. The CDR3 sequence: CASSPRGTDQETQYF. The DNA of the CDR3 is TGTGCCAGCAGCCCTAGGGGGACAGACCAAGAGACCCAGTACTTC.

This clonotype was counted a few times. The chain is built from TRBV4-1 and TRBJ1-4, with 7 bases identical to TRBD1. With V trimmed by 0 bases and J by 5 bases, 6 bases remained unmatched. The CDR3 spans 16 residues. The germline gives CDR1 MGHRA, CDR2 YSYEKL. CDR3 DNA sequence: TGCGCCAGCAGCCAAGACCCAGGGGGGATAAATGAAAAACTGTTTTTT. Translation gives CASSQDPGGINEKLFF.

The sample holds many counts of this clonotype. V is TRBV12-3 or TRBV12-4 and J is TRBJ2-7; 11 bases are shared with TRBD2. The V gene end was trimmed by 6 bases and the J gene end by 3 bases; junction bases not matched to a gene: 4. This CDR3 is 14 amino acids long. CDR3 protein: CASSGTSGYYEQYF. In DNA, the CDR3 is TGTGCCAGCAGCGGGACTAGCGGTTACTACGAGCAGTACTTC.

This clonotype came up many times. The genes are TRBV20-1 and TRBJ2-3; 7 bases are a match to TRBD1. The junction had 5 bases not matched to a gene; V was cut back by 5 bases and J by 3 bases. Germline CDR1 reads DFQATT; CDR2 reads SNEGSKA (reference sequence). This CDR3 contains 13 residues. CDR3 sequence: CSAERGRTDTQYF. As DNA, the CDR3 is TGCAGTGCTGAGAGGGGGCGGACAGATACGCAGTATTTT.

This clonotype has a count of ten or more. The J gene is TRBJ2-2, the V gene TRBV6-2 or TRBV6-3, with D possibly being TRBD2 (7 bases). Trimming removed 4 bases from V and 2 bases from J, with 26 bases in between. The CDR3 totals 20 residues. The V gene's germline CDR1 is MNHEY and CDR2 SVGEGT. CDR3 region: CASSSWALRRGPLNTGELFF. Here the CDR3 DNA reads TGTGCCAGCAGTTCTTGGGCCCTAAGGCGGGGGCCACTTAACACCGGGGAGCTGTTTTTT.

This clonotype was detected many times. The chain combines TRBV11-2 with TRBJ1-6, with D possibly being TRBD1 (5 bases). The germline V gene encodes CDR1 SGHAT and CDR2 FQNNGV. This CDR3 contains 16 residues. V lost 1 base and J 7 bases, leaving 14 bases between the germline ends. CDR3 protein: CASSLAGTPYNSPLHF. The CDR3 nucleotides read TGTGCCAGCAGCTTAGCGGGGACCCCATACAATTCACCCCTCCACTTT.

This clonotype was seen a handful of times. This chain joins TRBV5-1 and TRBJ1-2, with D hard to call. The V gene lost 2 bases and the J gene lost 4 bases, with 9 bases spanning the gap. Looked up from germline, CDR1 is SGHRS and CDR2 is YFSETQ. This CDR3 region has 13 residues. CDR3 sequence (DNA): TGCGCCAGCAGCTTTCCAGGAGGCTATGGCTACACCTTC. Translation: CASSFPGGYGYTF.